Following are 24 T cell receptor beta chains from one sample sequenced in a study of blood T cells in healthy people across ages. Primed by a sample-barcoded 5' primer and a J-beta primer mix, a second PCR proceeded for about 6 to 11 cycles. TCRdb reprocessed the 5' RACE reads with MiXCR, giving one entry per CDR3 protein. In the table there are over 950,000 distinct CDR3 sequences, roughly two fifths of which are singletons. The sequencing sample was made of blood. Source of these receptors: a man aged 18 to 35 in good health.

This chain uses TRBV7-8 with TRBJ2-7, with D uncertain. The J call is in doubt because the DNA end fits TRBJ2-5 better. Germline V gene sequence: CDR1 SGHVS, CDR2 FQNEAQ. CDR3 size: 16 residues. The CDR3: CASSLVSTQLRETQYF. The CDR3 coding sequence is TGTGCCAGCAGCTTAGTATCAACCCAGTTGAGAGAGACCCAGTACTTC.

In its sample, this clonotype was seen many times. The chain couples TRBV10-3 to TRBJ2-5; D perhaps matches TRBD1 (6 bases). The CDR3 length is 14 residues. V lost 0 bases and J 5 bases, leaving 10 bases between the germline ends. Germline CDR1 and CDR2: ENHRY and SYGVKD. Written as DNA, the CDR3 is TGTGCCATCAGTGAGTCAGGGGGATCGGAGACCCAGTACTTC. This codes for CAISESGGSETQYF.

This clonotype was detected a few times. The chain recombines TRBV9 with TRBJ1-2; 7 bases match TRBD1. With V trimmed by 3 bases and J by 8 bases, 22 bases remained unmatched. Germline V gene sequence: CDR1 SGDLS, CDR2 YYNGEE. There are 18 residues in the CDR3. CDR3 DNA sequence: TGTGCCAGCAGCGAACACCGGGACAGAAGCTATGCAACAACGGGCTACACCTTC. Translation: CASSEHRDRSYATTGYTF. The full variable domain, its missing parts supplied by reference TRBV9 and TRBJ1-2, is DSGVTQTPKHLITATGQRVTLRCSPRSGDLSVYWYQQSLDQGLQFLIQYYNGEERAKGNILERFSAQQFPDLHSELNLSSLELGDSALYFCASSEHRDRSYATTGYTFGSGTRLTVV.

The chain is built from TRBV4-1 and TRBJ2-1; D might be TRBD2 (6 bases). Germline CDR1 MGHRA, CDR2 YSYEKL. The CDR3 runs 15 residues. V lost 0 bases to trimming and J lost 4 bases, with 10 bases between them. The CDR3 sequence: CASSQDMAGYNEQFF. CDR3 sequence (DNA): TGCGCCAGCAGCCAAGATATGGCGGGGTACAATGAGCAGTTCTTC.

This chain uses TRBV7-9 with TRBJ2-5; D gene unclear. The CDR3 spans 15 residues. V shed 2 bases and J shed 3 bases, with 13 bases lying between them. Germline V gene lookup returns CDR1 SEHNR and CDR2 FQNEAQ (reference sequence). The CDR3 reads CASSLHSTMKETQYF. The DNA for the CDR3 is TGTGCCAGCAGCTTACACAGCACGATGAAAGAGACCCAGTACTTC.

Concerning this clonotype: It is unclear where the CDR3 begins or ends on the DNA, so no DNA is shown, and the CDR3 is as TCRdb lists it. The V call is TRBV7-2, the J call TRBJ1-2. Germline V CDR1 and CDR2: SGHTA, FQGNSA. The CDR3 sequence runs 12 residues, both termini included. CDR3: CPSSFTSYGCTF.

Notes on this clonotype: One end of the junction varies from germline; a read error may be responsible. This rearrangement joins TRBV5-1 to TRBJ2-3; D is perhaps TRBD1 (7 bases). The CDR3 has 15 amino acids. Germline-derived CDR1 and CDR2 are SGHRS and YFSETQ. CDR3 bases: TGCGCCAGCGGACAGGAAACAACTAGCACAGATACGCGGTATTTT. It codes for CASGQETTSTDTRYF. Together with reference TRBV5-1 and TRBJ2-3, the CDR3 gives the full variable domain: KAGVTQTPRYLIKTRGQQVTLSCSPISGHRSVSWYQQTPGQGLQFLFEYFSETQRNKGNFPGRFSGRQFSNSRSEMNVSTLELGDSALYLCASGQETTSTDTRYFGPGTRLTVL.

The table lists this clonotype with a few counts. V is TRBV12-3 or TRBV12-4 and J is TRBJ2-1; D remains unclear. The DNA end is more similar to TRBJ2-7, so the J call may be wrong. The CDR3 totals 17 residues. For the CDR3, the DNA is TGTGCCAGCAGTCCCCGGAACAGCGCGAGCTCCTACAATGAGCAGTACTTC. It specifies CASSPRNSASSYNEQYF.

With regard to this clonotype: At one of its ends the junction is not consistent with the germline gene, which may arise from a read error. The rearrangement uses TRBV5-1 and TRBJ2-1; 7 bases map to TRBD2. CDR1 is SGHRS and CDR2 is YFSETQ in the germline V gene. This CDR3 comprises 18 residues. CDR3 bases: TGCGTCAGCAGCTTTGGTGGGGGGGGTCTTGTTTCCTACAATGAGCAGTTCTTC. This gives the protein CVSSFGGGGLVSYNEQFF.

A few counts support this clonotype. This chain links TRBV9 with TRBJ2-5; TRBD2 matches 9 bases. Trimming took 1 base from V and 4 from J; bases not matched to a gene: 5. The CDR3 extends over 15 amino acids. Germline lookup yields CDR1 SGDLS and CDR2 YYNGEE. The chain's CDR3 is CASSVPLAGRETQYF. The CDR3 DNA reads as TGTGCCAGCAGCGTACCTCTAGCGGGGCGAGAGACCCAGTACTTC.

This clonotype showed up just a few times. The chain couples TRBV28 to TRBJ2-7; D is possibly TRBD1 (6 bases). The CDR3 runs to 15 residues. Trimming stripped 3 bases from V and 5 bases from J, with 17 bases between. Germline-derived CDR1 and CDR2 are MDHEN and SYDVKM. As DNA, the CDR3 is TGTGCCAGCAGTTTCCACGGACAGTCCGTCCACGAGCAGTACTTC. Amino acid sequence: CASSFHGQSVHEQYF.

The J gene is TRBJ2-3, the V gene TRBV7-6; 7 positions match TRBD2. V was pared by 5 bases and J by 0 bases, with 8 bases of the junction left unmatched. CDR1 and CDR2 (germline): SGHVS, FNYEAQ. The CDR3 extends over 16 amino acids. CDR3 sequence (DNA): TGTGCCAGCAGCCCTATGACTAGCACTAGCACAGATACGCAGTATTTT. Its protein product is CASSPMTSTSTDTQYF.

Details on this clonotype: One end of the junction varies from germline; a read error may be responsible. This rearrangement joins TRBV5-1 to TRBJ1-1, with unresolved D. CDR1 is SGHRS and CDR2 is YFSETQ in the germline V gene. The CDR3 loop spans 13 amino acids. The DNA of the CDR3 is TGCGCCAGCGGCTTCATGGCGAACACTGAAGCTTTCTTT. This translates into CASGFMANTEAFF.

V is TRBV20-1 and J is TRBJ2-7, with D perhaps matching TRBD1 (6 bases). V was pared by 5 bases and J by 1 base, with 15 bases between. Germline CDR1 and CDR2: DFQATT and SNEGSKA (reference sequence). This CDR3 has 14 residues. The CDR3 sequence is CSASHRGGSYEQYF. The CDR3, as DNA: TGCAGTGCTTCTCACAGAGGGGGATCCTACGAGCAGTACTTC.

The rearrangement joins TRBV6-6 to TRBJ2-5, with D perhaps matching TRBD2 (6 bases). V was trimmed by 2 bases and J by 5 bases, leaving 12 bases between them. The CDR3 covers 14 residues. From germline, CDR1 is MNHNY and CDR2 SVGAGI (reference sequence). The CDR3, as DNA: TGTGCCAGCAGTTACGGAGGGGAGGTGGAGACCCAGTACTTC. Encoded protein: CASSYGGEVETQYF.

A few counts support this clonotype. This rearrangement joins TRBV5-1 to TRBJ2-3, with D possibly being TRBD1 or TRBD2 (5 bases each). CDR3 length: 17 amino acids. Germline loops: CDR1 SGHRS, CDR2 YFSETQ. The germline V and J ends were trimmed by 0 bases and 0 bases, with 14 bases remaining between them. As DNA, the CDR3 is TGCGCCAGCAGCTTGGAACGGGGCGGCCGAAGCACAGATACGCAGTATTTT. Translation gives CASSLERGGRSTDTQYF.

The rearrangement uses TRBV30 and TRBJ2-1; D is perhaps TRBD2 (5 bases). The V and J ends lost 4 bases and 8 bases respectively, with 27 bases between them. Germline-derived CDR1 and CDR2 are GTSNPN and SVGIG (reference sequence). The CDR3 runs 17 residues. The CDR3 DNA follows: TGTGCCTGGAACCCGGGGAGAATACGTCTGGGGAACGATGAGCAGTTCTTC. This translates into CAWNPGRIRLGNDEQFF.

The V gene is TRBV20-1, the J gene TRBJ2-7; D might be TRBD1 or TRBD2, each matching 5 bases. V lost 1 base, J lost 7 bases, and 26 bases lay in between. This CDR3 is 17 amino acids long. Germline-derived CDR1 and CDR2 are DFQATT and SNEGSKA (reference sequence). The CDR3 bases are TGCAGTGCTAGAGTAGGGGAGAGGGGCTACTTGACCAATGAGCAGTACTTC. It codes for CSARVGERGYLTNEQYF.

There are a few counts of this clonotype. The V and J genes are TRBV28 and TRBJ1-2, with D maybe TRBD1 (6 bases). Trimming shortened V by 6 bases and J by 12 bases, and 20 bases separated the two germline ends. The germline V gene encodes CDR1 MDHEN and CDR2 SYDVKM. The CDR3 extends over 13 amino acids. The CDR3, as DNA: TGTGCCAGCAGCTCCGGGACACAGGCGTTGCACACCTTC. It yields the protein CASSSGTQALHTF.

The chain links TRBV20-1 to TRBJ2-3; 7 nucleotides match TRBD2. Losses at the gene ends were 1 base for V and 2 bases for J; bases not matched to a gene: 15. There are 18 residues in the CDR3. CDR1 is DFQATT, CDR2 SNEGSKA, per germline (reference sequence). CDR3 loop: CSARGVEASGPLTDTQYF. CDR3 sequence (DNA): TGCAGTGCTAGAGGGGTTGAGGCTAGCGGACCCCTCACAGATACGCAGTATTTT.

This rearrangement joins TRBV27 to TRBJ2-2; 7 nucleotides align to TRBD2. After removal of 11 bases from V and 1 base from J, the junction contained 13 bases not matched to a gene. The CDR3 extends over 16 amino acids. Germline V gene sequence: CDR1 MNHEY, CDR2 SMNVEV (reference sequence). CDR3 region: CASTIWGGENTGELFF. The CDR3 coding sequence is TGTGCCTCTACAATTTGGGGGGGTGAGAACACCGGGGAGCTGTTTTTT.

V usage is TRBV7-2 and J usage is TRBJ2-5, with a weak D call TRBD2 (6 bases). V was trimmed by 6 bases and J by 4 bases, leaving 18 bases between them. The CDR3 runs to 15 residues. Germline V CDR1 and CDR2: SGHTA, FQGNSA. The CDR3 coding sequence is TGTGCCAGCAGGGATAGGAGGGAATTGGGAGAGACCCAGTACTTC. This sequence encodes CASRDRRELGETQYF.

The chain combines TRBV7-9 with TRBJ1-1; TRBD1 is a possible D gene (6 bases). The CDR3 covers 15 residues. V lost 3 bases to trimming and J lost 5 bases, with 16 bases between them. CDR1 SEHNR and CDR2 FQNEAQ come from the germline V gene (reference sequence). Written as DNA, the CDR3 is TGTGCCAGCAGCTTTCTACAGGGTCGAGGGACTGAAGCTTTCTTT. Residues: CASSFLQGRGTEAFF.

There are many counts of this clonotype. The chain recombines TRBV3-1 with TRBJ2-3; weak D call: TRBD1 (6 bases). The CDR3 has 16 amino acids. Germline V lookup: CDR1 LGHDT, CDR2 YNNKEL (reference sequence). V was pared by 1 base and J by 4 bases, with 15 bases between. CDR3: CASSQGGQSGADTQYF. The CDR3 coding sequence is TGTGCCAGCAGCCAAGGTGGACAGTCAGGGGCAGATACGCAGTATTTT.